This T cell receptor beta chain was documented in a study of T cell changes during pregnancy in multiple sclerosis. The CDR3 spans 17 residues. Profiling relied on immunoSEQ multiplex PCR, and the TCRdb table lists in-frame clones only, not all of them. This table has 95,000 to 110,000 clones, 92% appearing once. J is TRBJ1-3 and V is TRBV21-1; the table names TRBD1, a call not compared with the DNA. TRBV21-1 is a known pseudogene. This clonotype was obtained from a female donor in good health, enrolled as a control in a pregnancy study. The sample was peripheral blood, taken in the third trimester of pregnancy. CDR3 nucleotides: TGTGCCAGCAGCAAAGCTGAGACAGGACGAGGGGGAAACACCATATATTTT. This sequence encodes CASSKAETGRGGNTIYF.